A selection of T cell receptor beta chains follows, all from one sample in a study of T-cell reconstitution after alpha-beta-depleted transplantation in children. One entry per CDR3 protein, called by TCRdb with MiXCR from the PCR reads. In the table there are roughly 790,000 distinct CDR3 sequences, under 20% of which are singletons. The sequencing here drew on PBMCs, mostly from graft donor cells, taken 360 days after TCRalphabeta/CD19-depleted stem cell transplant. These TCRs come from a male patient under 18 who had a stem cell transplant for acute lymphoblastic leukemia, so the T cells may come from the graft donor. The CDR3 runs from the conserved cysteine through the conserved F or W. Fields, in order: V gene, D gene, clone size, J gene, CDR3 protein, CDR3 DNA. D genes are given only for firm matches. Only some rows state a clone size, as once, few, many or a class for expanded clones.

TRBV5-3	TRBD2	NA	TRBJ2-1	CARTQGLAELSSYNEQFF	TGTGCCAGAACCCAGGGACTAGCGGAGCTGAGCTCCTACAATGAGCAGTTCTTC
TRBV6-1	NA	few	TRBJ1-1	CASSEVWRANTEAFF	TGTGCCAGCAGTGAAGTATGGAGGGCGAACACTGAAGCTTTCTTT
TRBV5-1	NA	NA	TRBJ1-2	CASSLIPGTTSNYGYTF	TGCGCCAGCAGCTTGATCCCAGGGACCACCTCTAACTATGGCTACACCTTC
TRBV24-1	TRBD1	NA	TRBJ2-7	CATSEEGQGLYEQYF	TGTGCCACCAGTGAGGAGGGACAGGGTCTTTACGAGCAGTACTTC
TRBV9	TRBD2	NA	TRBJ2-1	CASSVGSGRINEQFF	TGTGCCAGCAGCGTAGGCAGCGGGAGGATTAATGAGCAGTTCTTC
TRBV28	TRBD1	NA	TRBJ2-2	CASSFYGTGDTGELFF	TGTGCCAGCAGTTTCTACGGGACAGGGGACACCGGGGAGCTGTTTTTT
TRBV20-1	NA	few	TRBJ2-1	CSAPLRLREQFF	TGCAGTGCTCCCCTTAGGTTACGTGAGCAGTTCTTC
TRBV5-1	NA	NA	TRBJ2-5	CASSSSAGTTETQYF	TGCGCCAGCAGCTCGAGCGCCGGGACAACAGAGACCCAGTACTTC
TRBV27	TRBD1	many	TRBJ2-7	CASSFSGQGSYEQYF	TGTGCCAGCAGTTTTTCGGGACAGGGCTCCTACGAGCAGTACTTC
TRBV7-3	TRBD2	NA	TRBJ2-2	CTSTRTSGNTGELFF	TGTACCAGCACCAGGACTAGCGGGAACACCGGGGAGCTGTTTTTT
TRBV5-1	TRBD2	few	TRBJ2-1	CASSPRAGATSSYNEQFF	TGCGCCAGCAGCCCAAGGGCGGGAGCTACTAGCTCCTACAATGAGCAGTTCTTC
TRBV7-9	TRBD2	many	TRBJ2-1	CASSLGGLAQIGEQFF	TGTGCCAGCAGCTTAGGAGGACTAGCACAAATTGGTGAGCAGTTCTTC
TRBV27	NA	many	TRBJ2-3	CASSFVSADTQYF	TGTGCCAGCAGTTTTGTTTCGGCAGATACGCAGTATTTT
TRBV5-1	NA	NA	TRBJ2-5	CARKETQYF	TGCGCCAGAAAAGAGACCCAGTACTTC
TRBV7-3	TRBD1	many	TRBJ2-1	CASSFRQGSGEQFF	TGTGCCAGCAGCTTCAGACAGGGGTCCGGTGAGCAGTTCTTC
TRBV12-3/TRBV12-4	NA	few	TRBJ1-6	CASSFYGEGRRRPPLHF	TGTGCCAGCAGTTTTTACGGAGAGGGCAGGCGGCGTCCACCCCTCCACTTT
TRBV27	NA	NA	TRBJ2-5	CASSFGLTYQETQYF	TGTGCCAGCAGTTTCGGACTGACCTACCAAGAGACCCAGTACTTC
TRBV29-1	NA	few	TRBJ1-1	CSVGRPGRNTEAFF	TGCAGCGTGGGCCGCCCAGGACGGAACACTGAAGCTTTCTTT
TRBV3-1	NA	NA	TRBJ2-1	CASSPPGARNEQFF	TGTGCCAGCAGCCCCCCGGGGGCGCGGAATGAGCAGTTCTTC
TRBV20-1	NA	NA	TRBJ2-3	CSARDGRGGDTQYF	TGCAGTGCTAGAGATGGCAGGGGTGGAGATACGCAGTATTTT
TRBV12-3/TRBV12-4	NA	NA	TRBJ1-2	CASSFRRGSGYGYTF	TGTGCCAGCAGTTTCCGGCGCGGGTCGGGTTATGGCTACACCTTC
TRBV18	TRBD2	once	TRBJ2-7	CASSPQETSGNYEQYF	TGTGCCAGCTCACCACAAGAGACTAGCGGGAACTACGAGCAGTACTTC
TRBV4-1	TRBD2	NA	TRBJ2-5	CASSQVGTLAGVQETQYF	TGCGCCAGCAGCCAAGTTGGGACCTTAGCGGGGGTCCAAGAGACCCAGTACTTC
TRBV2	TRBD2	NA	TRBJ2-1	CASSRGLAGDEQFF	TGTGCCAGCTCGAGGGGGCTAGCGGGAGATGAGCAGTTCTTC
TRBV11-2	NA	few	TRBJ2-5	CASSLDRGGGFREETQYF	TGTGCCAGCAGCTTAGATCGGGGAGGGGGGTTCCGGGAAGAGACCCAGTACTTC
TRBV30	NA	few	TRBJ2-1	CAWAYNEQFF	TGTGCCTGGGCTTACAATGAGCAGTTCTTC
TRBV4-1	TRBD2	many	TRBJ2-5	CASSQGLAEGETQYF	TGCGCCAGCAGCCAAGGACTAGCGGAAGGAGAGACCCAGTACTTC
TRBV24-1	TRBD2	NA	TRBJ2-1	CATSDPPGLAGSNEQFF	TGTGCCACCAGTGATCCCCCAGGACTAGCGGGATCCAATGAGCAGTTCTTC
TRBV4-1	NA	NA	TRBJ2-2	CASSHSMGDMDTGELFF	TGCGCCAGCAGCCATTCGATGGGGGACATGGACACCGGGGAGCTGTTTTTT
TRBV28	TRBD1	few	TRBJ2-4	CASRAGTDKNIQYF	TGTGCCAGCAGGGCCGGGACAGACAAAAACATTCAGTACTTC
TRBV7-8	TRBD2	few	TRBJ2-2	CASSPWGLAGNTGELFF	TGTGCCAGCAGCCCTTGGGGACTAGCGGGAAATACCGGGGAGCTGTTTTTT
TRBV9	NA	many	TRBJ2-3	CASSPQVVTDTQYF	TGTGCCAGCAGCCCCCAGGTCGTCACAGATACGCAGTATTTT
TRBV4-1	NA	many	TRBJ2-7	CASSQGGLGAYEQYF	TGCGCCAGCAGCCAAGGAGGACTCGGGGCATACGAGCAGTACTTC
TRBV3-1	NA	few	TRBJ2-7	CASSRLPTYEQYF	TGTGCCAGCAGCCGACTACCCACCTACGAGCAGTACTTC
TRBV12-3/TRBV12-4	TRBD1	few	TRBJ2-2	CASSFRQGAVGELFF	TGTGCCAGCAGTTTTCGGCAGGGGGCCGTCGGGGAGCTGTTTTTT
TRBV25-1	NA	NA	TRBJ2-3	CASTVGPLHADTQYF	TGTGCCAGCACGGTTGGACCCCTCCACGCAGATACGCAGTATTTT
TRBV29-1	NA	few	TRBJ1-1	CSVADYYQGGAFAAFF	TGCAGCGTCGCCGACTATTATCAGGGTGGGGCCTTCGCGGCTTTCTTT
TRBV5-1	NA	many	TRBJ1-1	CASSYVDGDTEAFF	TGCGCCAGCAGCTACGTAGATGGGGACACTGAAGCTTTCTTT
TRBV5-1	NA	many	TRBJ1-2	CASSLQTSLDYGYTF	TGCGCCAGCAGCTTGCAGACCTCGCTAGACTATGGCTACACCTTC
TRBV10-2	TRBD1	NA	TRBJ1-4	CASSAGTVEKLFF	TGCGCCAGCAGTGCCGGGACAGTTGAAAAACTGTTTTTT